The present TCR beta chain was sequenced within a study of CD8+CD57+ T cells in acquired aplastic anemia. Overall study: The average for DNA from sorted CD4+ and CD8+ cells was 3.2 ug.

This clonotype was found many times. Its specificity is not known. CDR3 length: 15 residues. Trimming cost V 1 base and J 1 base, with 11 bases left between them. CDR1 and CDR2 (germline): SNHLY, FYNNEI. Profiles of TCR beta VDJ and CDR3 were generated from a genomic DNA template. TCRdb re-derived calls from the reads in MiXCR, one entry per CDR3 protein. The data contain around 200,000 distinct CDR3 sequences, roughly 50% of them singletons. Overall study findings and caveats: There were over 25 CD8+ CDR3 sequences that occurred in both patients and controls.

Patients who underwent sequencing had shown CD8+CD57+ cell expansion by flow cytometry. Source material: sorted CD4+, CD8+, or CD8+CD57+ T cells (not recorded which) from PBMCs. This chain joins TRBV2 and TRBJ2-7; D not certain. This receptor was obtained from a human donor with aplastic anemia. The CDR3 DNA reads TGTGCCAGCAGTGAAGGGCTCGACTGGTCCTACGAGCAGTACTTC. Its protein product is CASSEGLDWSYEQYF.